The clone carrying this TCR beta chain occurred once. Its antigen remains unidentified. Assay used: immunoSEQ multiplex PCR; TCRdb lists only in-frame clones, some missing. The sample includes approximately 65,000 clones, 85% to 90% of them seen just once. Germline CDR1 and CDR2: SGDLS and YYNGEE. The CDR3 has 17 residues. V shed 0 bases and J 4 bases; nucleotides not matched to a gene: 10. This sample stems from a study of T cell responses to AZD1222 COVID-19 vaccine. Findings of the study overall: With dominance at 160-218 and 743-854, vaccine-associated CD4 TCRs spanned spike. Donors in the cohort were predominantly white British and more often female, and clonal diversity was possibly underestimated. There were repertoire samples only from the period after the peak T cell response. It was only a handful of AZD1222 recipients who were seropositive at baseline.

V usage is TRBV9 and J usage is TRBJ2-1; 7 bases are a match to TRBD2. This specimen was peripheral blood, taken on day 0 of AZD1222 vaccination. The receptor was derived from an adult in good health. The CDR3 loop reads CASSVAPWSGNYNEQFF. The CDR3 nucleotides are TGTGCCAGCAGCGTAGCCCCATGGAGCGGGAATTACAATGAGCAGTTCTTC.